The present entry profiles one T cell receptor beta chain with its context. This sample was included in a study of blood T cell repertoires in COVID-19. V dropped 5 bases and J dropped 0 bases, with 14 bases sitting between them. The CDR3 is made up of 17 amino acids. Germline V gene sequence: CDR1 LGHNA, CDR2 YSLEER. Sequenced by immunoSEQ multiplex PCR; TCRdb stores in-frame clones only, minus some. Of about 670,000 clones detected, more than 80% appear once; the ten largest clones hold roughly 0.25%. The chain uses TRBV4-3 and TRBJ1-6; D is undetermined. This receptor was obtained from a woman aged 18-29 years with acute or convalescent COVID-19. Specimen: peripheral blood. The CDR3 nucleotides read TGCGCCAGCAGCAAAGGTGGCAGAAGCTCCTATAATTCACCCCTCCACTTT. Protein sequence: CASSKGGRSSYNSPLHF.